The clone carrying this T cell receptor (beta chain) was counted at least ten times. Antigen specificity is unknown. These data belong to a study of response to subunit inactivated influenza vaccine. CDR1 is LNHNV, CDR2 YYDKDF, per germline (reference sequence). V lost 5 bases to trimming and J lost 2 bases; unmatched junction nucleotides: 3. The CDR3 is made up of 14 amino acids. TCRdb redid the calling of the RT-PCR reads with MiXCR, one entry per CDR3 protein. Seen here are a few hundred thousand distinct CDR3 sequences, 13% to 15% observed once, and the top ten hold approximately 10%. Study observations and caveats: Authors suggested seasonal influenza vaccinations each recruit few new T cells.

The chain joins TRBV15 to TRBJ2-1, with 7 bases that match TRBD1. Sample: PBMCs from blood, taken about 12 days after vaccination. The receptor comes from a middle-aged man who received an inactivated influenza vaccine. This CDR3 is CATSGGQAYNEQFF. CDR3 coding DNA: TGTGCCACCAGCGGAGGACAGGCCTACAATGAGCAGTTCTTC.